A selection of T cell receptor beta chains follows, all from one sample in a study of CD8+ T cells in alopecia areata. The protocol was immunoSEQ multiplex PCR, while the TCRdb copy is restricted to in-frame clones and leaves out a portion. The table includes about 210,000 clones, under 75% detected once. Sequencing used CD4+ T cells sorted from blood, obtained at week 4, from a patient treated with tofacitinib. The receptors were sampled from a human donor with alopecia areata. The CDR3 runs from the conserved cysteine through the conserved F or W. D genes are given only for firm matches. Size is stated for part of the rows, as once, few or many counts, or as a class when the clone is expanded.

>12|TRBJ2-7|-|-|TRBV29-1
CSIGGRGSEQYF
TGCAGTATCGGGGGCCGGGGATCCGAGCAGTACTTC
>15|TRBJ1-2|few|-|TRBV5-5
CASSLIHSGNYGYTF
TGTGCCAGCAGCTTGATCCATTCAGGGAACTATGGCTACACCTTC
>15|TRBJ1-1|-|-|TRBV19
CASSPQLQGHGEAFF
TGTGCCAGTAGTCCTCAACTTCAAGGACACGGTGAAGCTTTCTTT
>14|TRBJ1-1|-|TRBD1|TRBV29-1
CSSRGGVGWTEAFF
TGCAGCAGTCGAGGGGGCGTGGGCTGGACTGAAGCTTTCTTT
>15|TRBJ2-7|-|-|TRBV5-6
CASSLLPEGDYEQYF
TGTGCCAGCAGCCTCCTACCCGAAGGGGACTACGAGCAGTACTTC
>11|TRBJ2-1|-|-|TRBV11-1
CASSTGTSQFF
TGTGCCAGCAGCACCGGGACTTCGCAGTTCTTC
>15|TRBJ2-7|-|TRBD1|TRBV11-2
CASSTLSGTGHEQYF
TGTGCCAGCAGCACACTTTCCGGGACAGGGCACGAGCAGTACTTC
>11|TRBJ2-7|-|-|TRBV20-1
CSARNFGEQYF
TGCAGTGCTAGAAACTTTGGCGAGCAGTACTTC
>15|TRBJ2-1|once|TRBD1|TRBV5-1
CASRSGTASYNEQFF
TGCGCCAGCAGGTCCGGGACAGCTAGTTACAATGAGCAGTTCTTC
>15|TRBJ1-5|-|-|TRBV5-1
CASSLDGDSNQPQHF
TGCGCCAGCAGCTTGGATGGGGATAGCAATCAGCCCCAGCATTTT
>14|TRBJ2-6|-|-|TRBV2
CASSDRGGANVLTF
TGTGCCAGCAGTGACCGGGGCGGGGCCAACGTCCTGACTTTC